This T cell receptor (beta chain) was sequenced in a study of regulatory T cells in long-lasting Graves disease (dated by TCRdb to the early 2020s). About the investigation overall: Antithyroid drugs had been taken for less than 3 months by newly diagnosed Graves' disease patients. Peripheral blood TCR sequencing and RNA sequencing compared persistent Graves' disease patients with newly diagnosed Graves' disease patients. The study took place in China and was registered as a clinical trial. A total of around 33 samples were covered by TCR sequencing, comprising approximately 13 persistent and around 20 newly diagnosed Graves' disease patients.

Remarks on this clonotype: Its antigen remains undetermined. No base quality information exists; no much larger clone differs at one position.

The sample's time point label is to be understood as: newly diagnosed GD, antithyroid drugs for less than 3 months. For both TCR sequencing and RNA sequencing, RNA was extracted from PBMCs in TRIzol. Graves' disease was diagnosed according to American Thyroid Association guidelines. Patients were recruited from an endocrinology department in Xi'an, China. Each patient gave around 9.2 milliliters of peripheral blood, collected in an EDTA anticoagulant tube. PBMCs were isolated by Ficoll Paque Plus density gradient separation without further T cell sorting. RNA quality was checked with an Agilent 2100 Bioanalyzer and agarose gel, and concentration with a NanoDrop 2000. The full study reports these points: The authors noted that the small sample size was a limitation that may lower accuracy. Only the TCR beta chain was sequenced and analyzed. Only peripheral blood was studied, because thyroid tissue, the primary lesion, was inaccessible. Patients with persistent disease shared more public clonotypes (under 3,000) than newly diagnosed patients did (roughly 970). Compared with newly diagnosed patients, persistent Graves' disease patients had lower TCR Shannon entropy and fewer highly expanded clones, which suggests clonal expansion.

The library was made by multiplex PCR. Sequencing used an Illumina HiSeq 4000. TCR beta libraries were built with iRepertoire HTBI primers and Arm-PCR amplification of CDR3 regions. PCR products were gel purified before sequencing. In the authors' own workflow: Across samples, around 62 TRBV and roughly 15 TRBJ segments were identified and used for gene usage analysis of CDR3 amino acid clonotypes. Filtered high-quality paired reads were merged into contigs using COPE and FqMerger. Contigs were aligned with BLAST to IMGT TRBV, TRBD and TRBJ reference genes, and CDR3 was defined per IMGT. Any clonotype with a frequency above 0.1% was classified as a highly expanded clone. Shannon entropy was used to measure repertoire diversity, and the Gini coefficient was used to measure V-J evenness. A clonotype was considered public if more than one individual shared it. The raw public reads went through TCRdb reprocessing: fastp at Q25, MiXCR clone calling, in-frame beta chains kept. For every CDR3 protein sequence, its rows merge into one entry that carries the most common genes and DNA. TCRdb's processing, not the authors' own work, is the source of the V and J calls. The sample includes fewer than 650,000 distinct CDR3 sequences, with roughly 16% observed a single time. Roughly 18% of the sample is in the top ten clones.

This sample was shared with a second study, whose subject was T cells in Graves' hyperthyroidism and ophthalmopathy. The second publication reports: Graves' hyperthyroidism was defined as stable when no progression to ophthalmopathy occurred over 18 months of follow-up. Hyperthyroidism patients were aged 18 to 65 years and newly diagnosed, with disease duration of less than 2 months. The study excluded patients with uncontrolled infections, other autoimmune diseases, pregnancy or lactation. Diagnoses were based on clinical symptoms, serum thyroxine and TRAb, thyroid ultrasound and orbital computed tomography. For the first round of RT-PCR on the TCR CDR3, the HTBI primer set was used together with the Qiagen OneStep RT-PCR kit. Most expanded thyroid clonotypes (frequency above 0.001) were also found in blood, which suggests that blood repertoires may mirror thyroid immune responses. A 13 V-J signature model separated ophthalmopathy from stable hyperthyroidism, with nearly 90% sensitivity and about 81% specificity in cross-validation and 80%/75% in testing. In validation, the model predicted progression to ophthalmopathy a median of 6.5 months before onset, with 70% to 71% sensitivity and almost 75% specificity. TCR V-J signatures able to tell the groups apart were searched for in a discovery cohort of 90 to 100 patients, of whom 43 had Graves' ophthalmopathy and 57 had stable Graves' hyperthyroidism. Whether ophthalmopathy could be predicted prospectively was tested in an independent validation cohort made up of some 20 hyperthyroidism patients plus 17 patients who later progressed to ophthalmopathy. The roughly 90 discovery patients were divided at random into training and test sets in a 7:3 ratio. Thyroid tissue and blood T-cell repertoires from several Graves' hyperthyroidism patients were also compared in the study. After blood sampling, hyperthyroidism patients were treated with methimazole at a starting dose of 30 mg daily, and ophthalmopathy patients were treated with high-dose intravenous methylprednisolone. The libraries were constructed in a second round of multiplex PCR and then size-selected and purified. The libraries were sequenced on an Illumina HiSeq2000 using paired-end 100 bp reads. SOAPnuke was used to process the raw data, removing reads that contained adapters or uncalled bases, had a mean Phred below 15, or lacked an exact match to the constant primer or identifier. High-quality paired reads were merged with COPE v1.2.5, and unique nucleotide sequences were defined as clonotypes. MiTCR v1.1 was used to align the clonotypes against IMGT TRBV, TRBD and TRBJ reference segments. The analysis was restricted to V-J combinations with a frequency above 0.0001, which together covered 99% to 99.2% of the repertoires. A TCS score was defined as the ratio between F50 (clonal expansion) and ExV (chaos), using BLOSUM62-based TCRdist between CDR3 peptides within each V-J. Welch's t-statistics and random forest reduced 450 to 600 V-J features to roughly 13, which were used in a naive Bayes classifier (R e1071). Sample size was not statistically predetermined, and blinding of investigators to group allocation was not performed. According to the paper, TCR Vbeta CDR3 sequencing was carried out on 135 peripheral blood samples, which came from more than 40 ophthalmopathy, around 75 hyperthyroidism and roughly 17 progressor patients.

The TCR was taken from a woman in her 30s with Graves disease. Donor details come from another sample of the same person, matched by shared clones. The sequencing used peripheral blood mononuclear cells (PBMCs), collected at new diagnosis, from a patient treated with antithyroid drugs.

In nucleotides, the sequence is TGTGCCAGCAGTTACCTCTCACAGGGTAGTGGCTACACCTTC. Its protein product is CASSYLSQGSGYTF. The rearranged chain carries TRBV6-5 and TRBJ1-2; the D gene is possibly TRBD1, with 6 bases matching. The junction shows trimming of 2 bases on V and 7 bases on J, plus 14 bases between the germline ends. The cysteine opens and the phenylalanine closes a CDR3 of 14 amino acids. The sequence is cut down to CDR3 DNA, 42 bases in frame from base 1. Via the germline V gene, CDR1 is MNHEY and CDR2 SVGAGI.